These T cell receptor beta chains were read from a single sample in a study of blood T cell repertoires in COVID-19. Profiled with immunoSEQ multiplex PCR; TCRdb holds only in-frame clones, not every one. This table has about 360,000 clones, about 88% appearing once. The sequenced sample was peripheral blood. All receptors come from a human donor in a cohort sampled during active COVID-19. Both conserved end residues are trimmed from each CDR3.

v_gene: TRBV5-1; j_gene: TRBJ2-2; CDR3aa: ASSLETGGGTGELF
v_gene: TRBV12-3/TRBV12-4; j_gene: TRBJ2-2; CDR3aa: ASSSGGTGELF
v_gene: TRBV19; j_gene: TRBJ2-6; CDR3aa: ASSTGGGANVLT
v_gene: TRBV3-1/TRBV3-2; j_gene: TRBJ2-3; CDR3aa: ASSQVQGGGLSDTDTQY
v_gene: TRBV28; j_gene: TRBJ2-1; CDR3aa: ASSLLGRGGYNEQF
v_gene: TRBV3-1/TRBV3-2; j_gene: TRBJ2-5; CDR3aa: ASSRQAGGEETQY
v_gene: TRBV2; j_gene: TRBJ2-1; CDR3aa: ASSLGLADNEQF
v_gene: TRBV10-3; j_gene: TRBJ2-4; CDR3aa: AISTGAENIQY
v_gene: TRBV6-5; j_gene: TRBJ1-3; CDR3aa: ASSPRQGRNTIY
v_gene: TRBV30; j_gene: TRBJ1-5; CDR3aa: AFGTGQFRPQH
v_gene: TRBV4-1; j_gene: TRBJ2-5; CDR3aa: ASSQDREETQY
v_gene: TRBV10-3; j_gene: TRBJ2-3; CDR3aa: AITRTSGTDPLTDTQY
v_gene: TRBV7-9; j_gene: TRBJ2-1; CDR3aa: ASISPGRANEQF
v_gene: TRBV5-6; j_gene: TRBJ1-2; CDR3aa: ASTYGVGGYT
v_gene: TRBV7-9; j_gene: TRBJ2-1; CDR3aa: ASKESGYNEQF
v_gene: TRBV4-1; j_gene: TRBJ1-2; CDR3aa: ASSQDPWGSRSDYGYT
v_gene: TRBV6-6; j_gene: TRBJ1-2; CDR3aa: ASKGQGENYGYT
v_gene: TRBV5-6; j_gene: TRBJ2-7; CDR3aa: ASSSDRESAYEQY
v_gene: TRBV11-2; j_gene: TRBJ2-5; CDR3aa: ASSLDSLYQETQY
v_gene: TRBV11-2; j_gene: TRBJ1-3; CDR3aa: ASSLLRSGNTIY
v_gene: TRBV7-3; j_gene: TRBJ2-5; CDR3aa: ASSLGPQETQY
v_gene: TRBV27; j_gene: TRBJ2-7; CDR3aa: ASSSGTAIYEQY
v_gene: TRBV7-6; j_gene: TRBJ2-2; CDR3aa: ASSLARGTGELF
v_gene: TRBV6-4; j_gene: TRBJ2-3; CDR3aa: ASSDGATDTQY
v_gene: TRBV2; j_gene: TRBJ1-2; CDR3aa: ASSQGGYT
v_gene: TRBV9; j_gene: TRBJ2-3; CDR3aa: ASSVRGTDTQY
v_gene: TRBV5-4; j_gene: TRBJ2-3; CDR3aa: ASSLQGATDTQY
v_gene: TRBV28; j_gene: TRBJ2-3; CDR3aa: ASSQDIIEDTQY
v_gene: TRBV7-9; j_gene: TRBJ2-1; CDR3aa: ASSLRLSGDNEQF
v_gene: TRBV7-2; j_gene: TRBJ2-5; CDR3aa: ASSFQGQETQY
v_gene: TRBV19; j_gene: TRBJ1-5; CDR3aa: ASSIGQPNQPQH
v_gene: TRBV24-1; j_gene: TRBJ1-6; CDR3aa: ATSAAANSPLH
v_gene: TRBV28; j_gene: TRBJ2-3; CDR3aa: ASSPQGLAGTDTQY
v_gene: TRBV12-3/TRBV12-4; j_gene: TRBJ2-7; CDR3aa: ASSLRSHYEQY
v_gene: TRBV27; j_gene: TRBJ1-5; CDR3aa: ASSLQRPAEPQH
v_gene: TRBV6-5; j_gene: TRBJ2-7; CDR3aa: ASSNRGYEQY
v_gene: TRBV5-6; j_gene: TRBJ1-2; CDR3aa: ASSPGVGGYT
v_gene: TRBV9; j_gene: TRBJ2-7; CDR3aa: ASSVGTSGRVYEQY
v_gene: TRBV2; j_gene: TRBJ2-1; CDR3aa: ASRTGGLYNEQF